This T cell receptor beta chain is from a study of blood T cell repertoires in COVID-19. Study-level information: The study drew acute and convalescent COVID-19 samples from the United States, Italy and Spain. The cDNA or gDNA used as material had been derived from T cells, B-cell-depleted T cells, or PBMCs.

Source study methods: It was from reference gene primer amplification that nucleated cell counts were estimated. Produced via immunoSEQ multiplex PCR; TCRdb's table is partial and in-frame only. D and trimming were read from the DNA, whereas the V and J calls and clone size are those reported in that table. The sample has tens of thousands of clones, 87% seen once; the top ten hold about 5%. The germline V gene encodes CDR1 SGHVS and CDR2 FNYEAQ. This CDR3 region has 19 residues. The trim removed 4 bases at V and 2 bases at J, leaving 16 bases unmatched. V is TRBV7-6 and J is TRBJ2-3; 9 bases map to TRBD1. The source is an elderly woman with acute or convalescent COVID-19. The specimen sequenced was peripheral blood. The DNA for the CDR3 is TGTGCCAGCAGCTCTGCGAGGACAGGGGCCCTCTTTCTCACAGATACGCAGTATTTT. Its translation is CASSSARTGALFLTDTQYF. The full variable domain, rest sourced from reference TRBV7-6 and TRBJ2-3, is GAGVSQSPRYKVTKRGQDVALRCDPISGHVSLYWYRQALGQGPEFLTYFNYEAQQDKSGLPNDRFSAERPEGSISTLTIQRTEQRDSAMYRCASSSARTGALFLTDTQYFGPGTRLTVL.